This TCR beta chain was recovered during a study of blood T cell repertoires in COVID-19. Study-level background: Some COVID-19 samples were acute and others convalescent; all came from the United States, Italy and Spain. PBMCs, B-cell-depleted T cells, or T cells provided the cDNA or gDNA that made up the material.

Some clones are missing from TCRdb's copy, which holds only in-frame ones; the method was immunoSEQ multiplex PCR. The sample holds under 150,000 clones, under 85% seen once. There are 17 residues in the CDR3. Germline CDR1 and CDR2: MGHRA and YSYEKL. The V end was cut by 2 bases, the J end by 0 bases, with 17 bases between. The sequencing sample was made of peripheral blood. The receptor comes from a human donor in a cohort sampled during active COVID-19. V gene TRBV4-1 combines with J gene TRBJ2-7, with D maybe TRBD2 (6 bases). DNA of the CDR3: TGCGCCAGCAGCCAACCCCCCGGGACTCCCAACTCCTACGAGCAGTACTTC. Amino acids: CASSQPPGTPNSYEQYF.